This entry describes one T cell receptor (beta chain). What it binds is unknown. The sample is drawn from a study of cytomegalovirus exposure and HLA in healthy donors. At the level of the study: The 550 to 700 first-cohort repertoires and the approximately 130 validation repertoires shared the same platform, a later analysis reported.

General observations from the study: Subsequent analysis showed first-cohort TCR clusters tending to co-occur in more than 90 validation repertoires.

The V and J ends lost 4 bases and 4 bases, in that order; junction bases with no gene match: 7. Germline V gives CDR1 SGDLS, CDR2 YYNGEE. This CDR3 has 15 residues. The repertoire was sequenced with immunoSEQ multiplex PCR; TCRdb's copy has only in-frame clones and lacks some. The sample contains around 300,000 clones, 88% of which appear only once. The gene calls are TRBV9 and TRBJ2-7; 11 bases are a match to TRBD1. The material sequenced was PBMCs. This sequence was found in a man aged 25-45 years in good health and CMV-seronegative. CDR3 DNA sequence: TGTGCCAGCAGCTTAGGGACAGGGGGAAGGTACGAGCAGTACTTC. Its protein is CASSLGTGGRYEQYF.